These 13 T cell receptor beta chains originate from one sample sequenced in a study of regulatory T cells in long-lasting Graves disease. Sample time point: newly diagnosed GD, antithyroid drugs for less than 3 months. From RNA extracted from PBMCs, the TCR library was made. Library construction for TCR beta used iRepertoire HTBI primers and Arm-PCR of CDR3 regions. TCRdb re-called the multiplex PCR reads through MiXCR, storing one row per CDR3 protein. Of 250,000 to 400,000 distinct CDR3 sequences detected, about a sixth appear once; the ten largest clones hold roughly 35%. The sample consisted of peripheral blood mononuclear cells (PBMCs), taken at new diagnosis, from a patient treated with antithyroid drugs. The receptors here all came from a female donor with Graves disease.

Concerning this clonotype: One base away lies a much larger clone, so this may be a sequencing read error. The J gene is TRBJ1-1, the V gene TRBV19; D may be TRBD1 (5 bases). In germline, CDR1 is LNHDA, CDR2 SQIVND (reference sequence). This CDR3 region has 14 residues. The V end was cut by 7 bases, the J end by 8 bases, with 20 bases between. The CDR3 region is CASTPDIGAGEAFF. The CDR3 DNA sequence: TGTGCCAGTACTCCGGATATAGGGGCTGGAGAAGCTTTCTTT.

This clonotype was counted at least ten times. This chain joins TRBV11-3 and TRBJ2-2; tentatively, D is TRBD1 or TRBD2 (5 bases each). V shed 2 bases and J shed 1 base, with 8 bases lying between them. The CDR3 runs 15 residues. CDR1 and CDR2 from the germline V gene are SGHNT and YENEEA. CDR3 amino acids: CASSLSGQNTGELFF. CDR3 in DNA: TGTGCCAGCAGCTTATCGGGGCAGAACACCGGGGAGCTGTTTTTT.

This clonotype was seen many times. One end of the junction varies from germline; a read error may be responsible. DNA for the CDR3: TGTACCAGCAGTTTCAGGACAAGGGGCGTAGATACGCAGTATTTT. It specifies CTSSFRTRGVDTQYF. The chain uses TRBV28 and TRBJ2-3, with D perhaps matching TRBD1 (5 bases). The CDR3 loop spans 15 amino acids. Germline CDR1 MDHEN, CDR2 SYDVKM.

This clonotype was picked up many times. This chain connects TRBV11-2 to TRBJ2-1, with TRBD2 matching over 11 bases. Trimming took 5 bases from V and 7 from J; bases not matched to a gene: 10. CDR1 SGHAT and CDR2 FQNNGV come from the germline V gene. CDR3 length: 16 residues. The CDR3, as DNA: TGTGCCAGCAGCAGATTAGCGGGAGGGGTAATAAATGAGCAGTTCTTC. Protein: CASSRLAGGVINEQFF.

This clonotype was seen ten or more times. The chain is built from TRBV6-1 and TRBJ2-7, with a tentative D call TRBD2 (5 bases). This CDR3 contains 12 residues. V was shortened by 3 bases and J by 6 bases, with 9 bases between the two germline ends. From germline, CDR1 is MNHNS and CDR2 SASEGT. The CDR3 here is CASSEREFEQYF. The CDR3 coding sequence is TGTGCCAGCAGTGAGAGGGAGTTCGAGCAGTACTTC.

The gene calls are TRBV12-3 or TRBV12-4 and TRBJ1-6; D might be TRBD1 (5 bases). The CDR3 sequence is 15 residues long. V lost 9 bases and J 8 bases, leaving 20 bases between the germline ends. CDR3 nucleotides: TGTGCCAGTACCCTTCTGGACACCGTCCATTCACCCCTCCACTTT. This codes for CASTLLDTVHSPLHF.

This clonotype occurred many times. The chain combines TRBV12-3 or TRBV12-4 with TRBJ2-5; no definite D call. CDR3 length: 14 amino acids. The germline V and J ends were trimmed by 3 bases and 3 bases, with 11 bases remaining between them. The CDR3 spells CASSLVPEKETQYF. The CDR3 DNA reads TGTGCCAGCAGTTTGGTGCCGGAGAAAGAGACCCAGTACTTC.

The rearrangement joins TRBV5-1 to TRBJ1-1; D is undetermined. This CDR3 region has 13 residues. The ends were cut back, 4 bases at V and 1 base at J, with 8 bases in the middle. Germline assignment: CDR1 SGHRS and CDR2 YFSETQ. CDR3 coding DNA: TGCGCCAGCAGCGTCCCGGGGAACACTGAAGCTTTCTTT. Encoded protein: CASSVPGNTEAFF.

The rearrangement joins TRBV11-1 to TRBJ2-5; D might be TRBD1 or TRBD2, each matching 5 bases. The J call may be incorrect, as the DNA end agrees better with TRBJ2-1. This CDR3 region has 16 residues. Germline V gene sequence: CDR1 SGHAT, CDR2 FQDESV (reference sequence). CDR3 nucleotide sequence: TGTGCCAGCAGATACCGGGGCGGGCGAAGTAACAATGAGCAGTTCTTC. As protein: CASRYRGGRSNNEQFF.

For this clonotype: This may come from a read error, since a much larger clone is one base off. The rearrangement joins TRBV28 to TRBJ1-1; a weak D match, TRBD1 (6 bases). Germline assignment: CDR1 MDHEN and CDR2 SYDVKM. The CDR3 contains 14 residues. The CDR3 here is CVSSPPQGRTEAFF. CDR3 coding DNA: TGTGTCAGCAGCCCGCCTCAGGGGAGAACTGAAGCTTTCTTT. Based on the CDR3 plus reference TRBV28 and TRBJ1-1, the full variable domain is DVKVTQSSRYLVKRTGEKVFLECVQDMDHENMFWYRQDPGLGLRLIYFSYDVKMKEKGDIPEGYSVSREKKERFSLILESASTNQTSMYLCVSSPPQGRTEAFFGQGTRLTVV.

This clonotype was counted ten times or more. The chain links TRBV20-1 to TRBJ1-1; perhaps TRBD1 as D (5 bases). The length of the CDR3 is 15 residues. V gave up 0 bases and J gave up 4 bases, with 15 bases separating them. CDR1 DFQATT and CDR2 SNEGSKA come from the germline V gene (reference sequence). The CDR3 DNA reads as TGCAGTGCTAGAGAAGGCGCGGGGGAGGGCACTGAAGCTTTCTTT. Translating gives CSAREGAGEGTEAFF.

This clonotype was seen many times. The chain is built from TRBV7-9 and TRBJ2-5, with TRBD2 identical over 10 bases. CDR3 length: 15 residues. Germline CDR1 is SEHNR and CDR2 is FQNEAQ (reference sequence). V lost 5 bases and J lost 2; bases outside the gene matches: 5. The CDR3 DNA sequence: TGTGCCAGCAGCGGTGGGACTAGCGTTCAAGAGACCCAGTACTTC. Translated, it gives CASSGGTSVQETQYF.

Many counts were recorded for this clonotype. The chain combines TRBV11-1 with TRBJ2-1, with 10 positions matching TRBD2. The CDR3 is made up of 20 amino acids. J was trimmed by 8 bases and V by 5 bases; bases with no gene match: 24. Germline V gives CDR1 SGHAT, CDR2 FQDESV (reference sequence). CDR3 amino acids: CASSTRGDGGASGSFYEQFF. In DNA, the CDR3 is TGTGCCAGCAGCACTAGAGGGGACGGCGGTGCTAGCGGGAGTTTCTATGAGCAGTTCTTC.